This paragraph covers one TCR beta chain sequence. Its target is unknown. The protocol was immunoSEQ multiplex PCR, while the TCRdb copy is restricted to in-frame clones and leaves out a portion. The sample lists over 1,500 clones; approximately 80% were seen once. Patients were adults with ileal or ileocolonic Crohn's disease needing resection. The data are from a study of T cell repertoires in ileal Crohn's disease. The overall study: 30% to 40% were active smokers at surgery; median disease duration was roughly 8 years. Study-level results: Clonality above 26.8% at surgery always came with endoscopic recurrence. Clonal expansions were more frequent in active smokers than non-smokers at surgery.

This CDR3 has 15 amino acids. Deletions cut 0 bases from V and 8 bases from J, with 16 bases between. Germline V gives CDR1 SGHDN, CDR2 FVKESK. The chain is built from TRBV14 and TRBJ1-2; D ambiguous. This clonotype originated in an adult with Crohn's disease. Sequences were obtained from ileal tissue. CDR3 DNA sequence: TGTGCCAGCAGCCAAGAAATGACATATGTAGGAGGCTACACCTTC. Translated: CASSQEMTYVGGYTF.